These 14 T cell receptor beta chains originate from one sample sequenced in a study of control samples from healthy donors and cancer patients (TCRdb year 2020). The library was generated by the immunoSEQ multiplex PCR assay. In TCRdb, the immuneACCESS table is reduced to in-frame sequences with V and J assigned. These tables do not hold every clone; where another copy was compared, an unresolved V gene accounts for under half, and the others remain unexplained. This sample gives about 120,000 clones in total; more than 70% of them show up just once. The leading ten clones occupy less than 3.5% of the sample. Specimen: blood. These receptor sequences come from a middle-aged man in good health.

This clone was observed a single time. The V call is TRBV4-2, the J call TRBJ1-1; D gene uncertain. Trimming removed 1 base at V and 2 bases at J, with 5 bases between. This CDR3 region has 13 residues. Germline lookup yields CDR1 LGHNA and CDR2 YNFKEQ. The DNA of the CDR3 is TGTGCCAGCAGCCAAGGGCCTAACACTGAAGCTTTCTTT. This translates into CASSQGPNTEAFF.

This clone was observed once. V is TRBV10-3 and J is TRBJ2-3; no firm D call. The CDR3 is 14 residues long. V lost 7 bases to trimming and J lost 0 bases, with 11 bases between them. Germline CDR1 is ENHRY and CDR2 is SYGVKD. The CDR3 region is CAITYGRSTDTQYF. CDR3 nucleotides: TGTGCCATCACGTATGGGCGTAGCACAGATACGCAGTATTTT.

This clone appeared a single time. This chain connects TRBV7-2 to TRBJ1-1; D may be TRBD1 (6 bases). Per the germline V gene, CDR1 is SGHTA and CDR2 is FQGNSA. Trimming removed 0 bases from V and 7 bases from J, with 15 bases in between. This CDR3 spans 15 amino acids. This CDR3 reads CASSLAQGGGSEAFF. The CDR3 coding sequence is TGTGCCAGCAGCTTAGCCCAAGGGGGGGGGAGTGAAGCTTTCTTT.

The chain is built from TRBV5-1 and TRBJ1-1; perhaps TRBD1 as D (5 bases). Trimming removed 4 bases from V and 1 base from J, with 11 bases in between. The germline V gene encodes CDR1 SGHRS and CDR2 YFSETQ. This CDR3 has 14 amino acids. CDR3 residues: CASSREGTNTEAFF. CDR3 in DNA: TGCGCCAGCAGCAGGGAAGGGACGAACACTGAAGCTTTCTTT. Full variable domain (remainder filled in from reference TRBV5-1 and TRBJ1-1): KAGVTQTPRYLIKTRGQQVTLSCSPISGHRSVSWYQQTPGQGLQFLFEYFSETQRNKGNFPGRFSGRQFSNSRSEMNVSTLELGDSALYLCASSREGTNTEAFFGQGTRLTVV.

The chain combines TRBV24-1 with TRBJ2-3, with a possible D match to TRBD1 (6 bases). Germline V lookup: CDR1 KGHDR, CDR2 SFDVKD. V was clipped by 3 bases and J by 3 bases, with 6 bases between them. The CDR3 is made up of 13 amino acids. The CDR3 coding sequence is TGTGCCACCAGTGATGGGACAACAGATACGCAGTATTTT. It is translated as CATSDGTTDTQYF.

The chain couples TRBV18 to TRBJ1-5; D is possibly TRBD1 (5 bases). Trimming removed 1 base at V and 4 bases at J, with 14 bases between. This CDR3 is 16 amino acids long. The germline gives CDR1 KGHSH, CDR2 LQKENI. CDR3 in amino acids: CASSPLGVDYNQPQHF. Written as DNA, the CDR3 is TGTGCCAGCTCACCACTGGGGGTGGATTATAATCAGCCCCAGCATTTT. Full variable domain (missing parts from reference TRBV18 and TRBJ1-5): NAGVMQNPRHLVRRRGQEARLRCSPMKGHSHVYWYRQLPEEGLKFMVYLQKENIIDESGMPKERFSAEFPKEGPSILRIQQVVRGDSAAYFCASSPLGVDYNQPQHFGDGTRLSIL.

This chain joins TRBV13 and TRBJ1-2, with no clear D. The CDR3 runs 12 residues. Trimming removed 4 bases from V and 7 bases from J, with 10 bases in between. The germline gives CDR1 PRHDT, CDR2 FYEKMQ (reference sequence). CDR3 amino acids: CASSSQNSGYTF. CDR3 DNA sequence: TGTGCCAGCAGCTCACAAAACAGTGGCTACACCTTC.

J is TRBJ1-6 and V is TRBV18; maybe TRBD1 (5 bases). V shed 2 bases and J shed 8 bases, with 7 bases lying between them. In germline, CDR1 is KGHSH, CDR2 LQKENI. CDR3 length: 13 amino acids. The CDR3 nucleotides are TGTGCCAGCTCACCAGTAGGGGATTCACCCCTCCACTTT. Translated: CASSPVGDSPLHF.

The rearrangement joins TRBV6-2 or TRBV6-3 to TRBJ2-3, with TRBD1 as a possible D gene (5 bases). The CDR3 length is 15 residues. V was trimmed by 2 bases and J by 0 bases, leaving 9 bases between them. CDR1 MNHEY and CDR2 SVGEGT come from the germline V gene. The CDR3 nucleotides read TGTGCCAGCAGTTACGGGGCCACAAGCACAGATACGCAGTATTTT. This encodes CASSYGATSTDTQYF.

The V gene is TRBV7-9, the J gene TRBJ2-3, with D maybe TRBD2 (5 bases). The CDR3 has 15 amino acids. CDR1 and CDR2 from the germline V gene are SEHNR and FQNEAQ (reference sequence). Trimming left V 5 bases short and J 4 bases short, with 16 bases between. As DNA, the CDR3 is TGTGCCAGCAGCCGCACTAGTGGTGTCCCAGATACGCAGTATTTT. Translated, it gives CASSRTSGVPDTQYF.

The gene calls are TRBV4-3 and TRBJ1-2; 10 bases are shared with TRBD1. Germline V gene sequence: CDR1 LGHNA, CDR2 YSLEER. Losses at the gene ends were 0 bases for V and 8 bases for J; bases not matched to a gene: 9. The CDR3 length is 16 residues. This CDR3 reads CASSQDVGQGSVGYTF. CDR3 in DNA: TGCGCCAGCAGCCAAGATGTGGGACAGGGGTCGGTAGGCTACACCTTC.

The gene calls are TRBV28 and TRBJ1-5; D unclear. The germline CDR1 and CDR2 sequences are MDHEN and SYDVKM. This CDR3 has 16 residues. Trimming shortened V by 1 base and J by 0 bases, and 10 bases separated the two germline ends. The CDR3 coding sequence is TGTGCCAGCAGTTTATTGGCGAGACTTAGCAATCAGCCCCAGCATTTT. It codes for CASSLLARLSNQPQHF.

This rearrangement joins TRBV3-1 (or the pseudogene TRBV3-2) to TRBJ1-1, with 7 bases identical to TRBD1. Per the germline V gene, CDR1 is LGHDT and CDR2 is YNNKEL (reference sequence). The V and J ends lost 4 bases and 4 bases, in that order; junction bases with no gene match: 15. The CDR3 has 17 residues. In DNA form, the CDR3 reads TGTGCCAGCAGCCTCCACCGGGCAGGGGGTAAAGGCACTGAAGCTTTCTTT. This sequence encodes CASSLHRAGGKGTEAFF.

The chain combines TRBV9 with TRBJ2-1, with 7 bases matching TRBD2. This CDR3 is built from 15 residues. In germline, CDR1 is SGDLS, CDR2 YYNGEE. The V segment lost 0 bases and the J segment 4 bases; nucleotides outside the gene matches: 4. The CDR3 region is CASSVDSGPYNEQFF. DNA of the CDR3: TGTGCCAGCAGCGTAGATAGCGGGCCTTACAATGAGCAGTTCTTC.